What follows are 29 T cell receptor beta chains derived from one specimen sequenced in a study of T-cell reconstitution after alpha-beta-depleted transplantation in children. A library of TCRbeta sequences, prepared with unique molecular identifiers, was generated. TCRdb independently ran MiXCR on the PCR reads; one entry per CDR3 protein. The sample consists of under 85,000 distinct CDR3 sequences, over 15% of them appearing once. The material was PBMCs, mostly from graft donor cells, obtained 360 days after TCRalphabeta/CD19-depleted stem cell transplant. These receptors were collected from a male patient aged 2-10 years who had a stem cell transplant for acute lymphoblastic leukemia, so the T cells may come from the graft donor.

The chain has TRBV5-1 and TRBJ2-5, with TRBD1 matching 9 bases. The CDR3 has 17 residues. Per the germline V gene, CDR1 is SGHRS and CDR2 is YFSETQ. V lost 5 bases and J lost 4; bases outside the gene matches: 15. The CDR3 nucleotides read TGCGCCAGCAGACCCCAGCCGGGACAGGGCCTTCGAGAGACCCAGTACTTC. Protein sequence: CASRPQPGQGLRETQYF.

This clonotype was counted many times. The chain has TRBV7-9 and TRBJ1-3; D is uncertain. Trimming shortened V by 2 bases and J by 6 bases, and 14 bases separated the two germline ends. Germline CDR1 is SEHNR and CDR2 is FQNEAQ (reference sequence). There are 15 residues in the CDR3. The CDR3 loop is CASSLSRATVNTIYF. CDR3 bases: TGTGCCAGCAGCTTAAGTCGCGCGACGGTAAACACCATATATTTT.

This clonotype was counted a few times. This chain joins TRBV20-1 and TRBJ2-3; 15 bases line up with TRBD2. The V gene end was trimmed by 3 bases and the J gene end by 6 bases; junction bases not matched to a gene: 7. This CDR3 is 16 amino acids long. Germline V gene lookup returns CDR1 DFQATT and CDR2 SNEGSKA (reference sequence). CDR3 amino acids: CSASSGTSGRTDTQYF. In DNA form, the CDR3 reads TGCAGTGCTAGTTCCGGGACTAGCGGGAGGACTGATACGCAGTATTTT.

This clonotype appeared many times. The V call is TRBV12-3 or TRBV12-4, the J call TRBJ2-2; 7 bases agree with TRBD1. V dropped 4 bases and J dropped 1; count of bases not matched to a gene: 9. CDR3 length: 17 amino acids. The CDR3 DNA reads TGTGCCAGCAGTTCGTCGAGAGGGGGCGTGAACACCGGGGAGCTGTTTTTT. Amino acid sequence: CASSSSRGGVNTGELFF.

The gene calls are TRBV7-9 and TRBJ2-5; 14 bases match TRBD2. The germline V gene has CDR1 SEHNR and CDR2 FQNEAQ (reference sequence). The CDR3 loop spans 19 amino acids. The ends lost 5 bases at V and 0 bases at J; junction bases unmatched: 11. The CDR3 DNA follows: TGTGCCAGCAGCAGAAGGACCGGGACTAGCGGGGGATACCAAGAGACCCAGTACTTC. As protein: CASSRRTGTSGGYQETQYF. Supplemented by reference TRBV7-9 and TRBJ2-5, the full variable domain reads DTGVSQNPRHKITKRGQNVTFRCDPISEHNRLYWYRQTLGQGPEFLTYFQNEAQLEKSRLLSDRFSAERPKGSFSTLEIQRTEQGDSAMYLCASSRRTGTSGGYQETQYFGPGTRLLVL.

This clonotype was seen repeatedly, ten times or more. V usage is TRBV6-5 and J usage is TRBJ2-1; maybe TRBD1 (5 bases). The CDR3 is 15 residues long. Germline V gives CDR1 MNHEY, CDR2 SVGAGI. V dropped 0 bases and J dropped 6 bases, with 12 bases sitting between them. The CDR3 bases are TGTGCCAGCAGTTACTCATCGGTAGGGGCCAATGAGCAGTTCTTC. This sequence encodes CASSYSSVGANEQFF.

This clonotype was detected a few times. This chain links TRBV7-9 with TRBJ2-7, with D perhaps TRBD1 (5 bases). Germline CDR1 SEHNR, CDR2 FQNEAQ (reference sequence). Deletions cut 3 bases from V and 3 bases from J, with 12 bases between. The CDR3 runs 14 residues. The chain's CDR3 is CASSLERGHYEQYF. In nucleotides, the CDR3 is TGTGCCAGCAGCTTGGAAAGGGGCCACTACGAGCAGTACTTC.

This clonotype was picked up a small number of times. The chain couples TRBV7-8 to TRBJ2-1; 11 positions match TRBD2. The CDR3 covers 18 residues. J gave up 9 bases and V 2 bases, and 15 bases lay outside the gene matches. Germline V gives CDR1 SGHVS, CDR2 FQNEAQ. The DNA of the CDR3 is TGTGCCAGCAGCTTATTAGTGGGGACTAGCGGATCCTCGGGTGAGCAGTTCTTC. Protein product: CASSLLVGTSGSSGEQFF. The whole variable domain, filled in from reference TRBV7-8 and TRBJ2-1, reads GAGVSQSPRYKVAKRGQDVALRCDPISGHVSLFWYQQALGQGPEFLTYFQNEAQLDKSGLPSDRFFAERPEGSVSTLKIQRTQQEDSAVYLCASSLLVGTSGSSGEQFFGPGTRLTVL.

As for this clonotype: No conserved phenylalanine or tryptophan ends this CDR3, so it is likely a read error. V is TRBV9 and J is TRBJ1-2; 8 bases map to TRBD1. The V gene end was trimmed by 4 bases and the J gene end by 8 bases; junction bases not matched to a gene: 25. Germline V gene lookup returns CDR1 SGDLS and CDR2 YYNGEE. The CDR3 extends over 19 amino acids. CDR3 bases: TGTGCCAGCAGCCCCCGGGGATTGGACAGGGCTCGAGGTATGCGGGGCTACACCGTC. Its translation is CASSPRGLDRARGMRGYTV.

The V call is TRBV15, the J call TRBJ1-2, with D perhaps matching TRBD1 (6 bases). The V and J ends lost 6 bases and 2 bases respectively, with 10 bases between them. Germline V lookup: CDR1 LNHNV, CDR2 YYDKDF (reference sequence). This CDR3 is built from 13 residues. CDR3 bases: TGTGCCACCAGTACACAGGGAAACTATGGCTACACCTTC. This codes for CATSTQGNYGYTF. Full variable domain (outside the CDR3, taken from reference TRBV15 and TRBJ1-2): DAMVIQNPRYQVTQFGKPVTLSCSQTLNHNVMYWYQQKSSQAPKLLFHYYDKDFNNEADTPDNFQSRRPNTSFCFLDIRSPGLGDTAMYLCATSTQGNYGYTFGSGTRLTVV.

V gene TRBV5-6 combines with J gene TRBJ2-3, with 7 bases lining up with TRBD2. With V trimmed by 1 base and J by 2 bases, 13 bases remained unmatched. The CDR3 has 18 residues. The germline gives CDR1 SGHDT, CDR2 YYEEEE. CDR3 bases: TGTGCCAGCAGCTTGAACTGGGGCCCGGGACTAAACACAGATACGCAGTATTTT. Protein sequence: CASSLNWGPGLNTDTQYF.

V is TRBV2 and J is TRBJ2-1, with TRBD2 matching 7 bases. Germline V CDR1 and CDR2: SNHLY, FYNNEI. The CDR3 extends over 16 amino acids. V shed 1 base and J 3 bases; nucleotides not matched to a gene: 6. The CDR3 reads CASSEGSSGLYNEQFF. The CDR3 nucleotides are TGTGCCAGCAGTGAAGGTAGTAGCGGGCTCTACAATGAGCAGTTCTTC.

This CDR3 is CASSRTGRNTEAFF. The CDR3 region has the DNA TGTGCCAGCAGTCGGACAGGGAGGAACACTGAAGCTTTCTTT. V usage is TRBV6-1 and J usage is TRBJ1-1; 8 positions match TRBD1. J lost 1 base, V lost 5 bases, and 3 bases had no gene match. This CDR3 contains 14 residues. Looked up from germline, CDR1 is MNHNS and CDR2 is SASEGT.

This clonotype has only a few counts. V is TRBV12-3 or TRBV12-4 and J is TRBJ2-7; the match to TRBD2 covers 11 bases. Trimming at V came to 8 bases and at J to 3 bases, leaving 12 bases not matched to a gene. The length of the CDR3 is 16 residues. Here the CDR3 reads CASSLGGTSGSYEQYF. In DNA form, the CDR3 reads TGTGCCAGCTCCCTAGGGGGAACTAGCGGGAGCTACGAGCAGTACTTC.

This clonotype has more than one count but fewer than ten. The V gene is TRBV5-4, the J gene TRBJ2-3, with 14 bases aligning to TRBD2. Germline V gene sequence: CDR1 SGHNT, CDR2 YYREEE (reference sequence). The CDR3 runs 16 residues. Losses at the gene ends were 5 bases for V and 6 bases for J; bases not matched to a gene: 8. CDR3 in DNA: TGTGCCAGCAGGATGGGACTAGCGGGAGTAGAGGATACGCAGTATTTT. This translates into CASRMGLAGVEDTQYF.

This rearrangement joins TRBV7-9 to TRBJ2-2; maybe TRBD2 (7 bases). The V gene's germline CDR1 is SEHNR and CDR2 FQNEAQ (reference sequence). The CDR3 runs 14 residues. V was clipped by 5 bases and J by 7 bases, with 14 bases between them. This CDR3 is CASSPGGVDGELFF. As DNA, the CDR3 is TGTGCCAGCAGCCCGGGGGGCGTTGACGGGGAGCTGTTTTTT.

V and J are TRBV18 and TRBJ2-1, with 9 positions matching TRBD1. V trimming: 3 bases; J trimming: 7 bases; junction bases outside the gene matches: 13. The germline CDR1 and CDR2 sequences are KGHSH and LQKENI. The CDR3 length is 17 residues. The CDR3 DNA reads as TGTGCCAGCTCACCCCAAAGGACAGGGGCGGGCGAGAATGAGCAGTTCTTC. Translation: CASSPQRTGAGENEQFF.

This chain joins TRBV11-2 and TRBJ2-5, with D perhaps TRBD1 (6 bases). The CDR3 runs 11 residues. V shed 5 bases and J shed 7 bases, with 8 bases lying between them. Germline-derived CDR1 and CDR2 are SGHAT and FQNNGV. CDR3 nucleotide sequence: TGTGCCAGCAGCCGAGGGGGGACCCAGTACTTC. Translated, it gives CASSRGGTQYF.

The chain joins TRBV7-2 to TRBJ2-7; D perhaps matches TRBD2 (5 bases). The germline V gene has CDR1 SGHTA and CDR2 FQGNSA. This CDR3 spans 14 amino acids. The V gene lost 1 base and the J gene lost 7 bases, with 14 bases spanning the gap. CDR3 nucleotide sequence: TGTGCCAGCAGCTTAGTGGCAGTCCGGGGAGAGCAGTACTTC. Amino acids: CASSLVAVRGEQYF.

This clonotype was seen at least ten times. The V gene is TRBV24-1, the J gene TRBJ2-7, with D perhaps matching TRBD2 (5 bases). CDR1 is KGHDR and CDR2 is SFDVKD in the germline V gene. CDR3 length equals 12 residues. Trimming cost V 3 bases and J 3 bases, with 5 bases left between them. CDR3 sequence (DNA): TGTGCCACCAGTGATCGGGGCTACGAGCAGTACTTC. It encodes CATSDRGYEQYF.

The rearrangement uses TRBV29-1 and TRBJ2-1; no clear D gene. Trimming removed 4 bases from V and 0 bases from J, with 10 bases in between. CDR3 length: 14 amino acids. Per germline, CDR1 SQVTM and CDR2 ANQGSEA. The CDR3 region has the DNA TGCAGCGTTGCCAGGCTGTTCTCCTACAATGAGCAGTTCTTC. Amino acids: CSVARLFSYNEQFF.

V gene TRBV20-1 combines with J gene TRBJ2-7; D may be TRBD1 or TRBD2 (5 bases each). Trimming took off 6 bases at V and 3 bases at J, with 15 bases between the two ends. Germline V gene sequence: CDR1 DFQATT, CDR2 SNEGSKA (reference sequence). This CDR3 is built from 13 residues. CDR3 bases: TGCAGTGCGGGCTCGGGGCCGGTCTACGAGCAGTACTTC. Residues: CSAGSGPVYEQYF.

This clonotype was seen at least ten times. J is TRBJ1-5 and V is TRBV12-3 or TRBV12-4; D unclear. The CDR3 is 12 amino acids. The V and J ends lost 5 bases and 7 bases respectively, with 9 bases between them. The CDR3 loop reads CASSPMGQPQHF. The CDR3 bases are TGTGCCAGCAGTCCCATGGGCCAGCCCCAGCATTTT.

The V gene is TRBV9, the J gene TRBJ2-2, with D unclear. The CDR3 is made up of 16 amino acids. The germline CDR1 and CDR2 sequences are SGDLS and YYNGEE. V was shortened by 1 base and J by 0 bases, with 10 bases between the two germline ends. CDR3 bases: TGTGCCAGCAGCGTAAATCCCCATACGAACACCGGGGAGCTGTTTTTT. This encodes CASSVNPHTNTGELFF. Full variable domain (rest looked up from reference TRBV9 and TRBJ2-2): DSGVTQTPKHLITATGQRVTLRCSPRSGDLSVYWYQQSLDQGLQFLIQYYNGEERAKGNILERFSAQQFPDLHSELNLSSLELGDSALYFCASSVNPHTNTGELFFGEGSRLTVL.

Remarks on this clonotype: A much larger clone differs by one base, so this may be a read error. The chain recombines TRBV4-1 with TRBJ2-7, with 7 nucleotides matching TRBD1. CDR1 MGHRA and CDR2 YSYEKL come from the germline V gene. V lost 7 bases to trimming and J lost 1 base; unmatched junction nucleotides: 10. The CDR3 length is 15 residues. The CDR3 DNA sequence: TGCGCCAGCACCCCTGGTACAGGGGCGTCCTACGAGCAGTACTTC. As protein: CASTPGTGASYEQYF.

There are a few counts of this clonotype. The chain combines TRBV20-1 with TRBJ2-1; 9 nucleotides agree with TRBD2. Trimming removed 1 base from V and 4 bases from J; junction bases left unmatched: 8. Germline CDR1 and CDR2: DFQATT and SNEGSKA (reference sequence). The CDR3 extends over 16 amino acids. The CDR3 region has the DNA TGCAGTGCTAGAGGCGGTAGCGGGAGTAAGTACAATGAGCAGTTCTTC. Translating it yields CSARGGSGSKYNEQFF.

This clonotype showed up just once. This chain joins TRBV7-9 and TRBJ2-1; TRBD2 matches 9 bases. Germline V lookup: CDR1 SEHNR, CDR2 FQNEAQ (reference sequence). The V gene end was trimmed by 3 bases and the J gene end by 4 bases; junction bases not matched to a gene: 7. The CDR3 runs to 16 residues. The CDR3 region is CASSFPGLAFYNEQFF. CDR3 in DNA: TGTGCCAGCAGCTTTCCGGGACTAGCCTTTTACAATGAGCAGTTCTTC.

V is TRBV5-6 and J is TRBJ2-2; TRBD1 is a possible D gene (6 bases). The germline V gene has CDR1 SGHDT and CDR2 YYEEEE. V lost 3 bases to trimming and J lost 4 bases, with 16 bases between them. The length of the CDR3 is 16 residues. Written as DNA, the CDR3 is TGTGCCAGCAGCTCGAGGAGCCCACAGGGCACCGGGGAGCTGTTTTTT. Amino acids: CASSSRSPQGTGELFF.

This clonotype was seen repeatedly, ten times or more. The CDR3 nucleotides are TGCAGTGCCCTCCGCAGCGGGAGTCTCCGGGGTGAGCAGTTCTTC. Amino acid sequence: CSALRSGSLRGEQFF. This chain joins TRBV20-1 and TRBJ2-1; 8 bases are shared with TRBD2. This CDR3 has 15 amino acids. The germline V gene has CDR1 DFQATT and CDR2 SNEGSKA (reference sequence). The V gene end was trimmed by 6 bases and the J gene end by 9 bases; junction bases not matched to a gene: 16.